Reported below is one TCR beta chain. This entry is derived from a study of long-term antiretroviral therapy in people with HIV. The CDR3 extends over 16 amino acids. Per the germline V gene, CDR1 is GTSNPN and CDR2 is SVGIG (reference sequence). The V gene lost 0 bases and the J gene lost 2 bases, with 14 bases spanning the gap. At survey level, the immunoSEQ assay was run in its v3.0 version. Produced via immunoSEQ multiplex PCR; TCRdb's table is partial and in-frame only. The data contain 27,000 or so clones, nearly 85% of them seen just once; the ten biggest clones take up about 10%. The TCR comes from a man between 18 and 35 years old with HIV. The chain carries TRBV30 and TRBJ1-5; D call uncertain. The specimen comprised unsorted PBMCs, sampled 0.8 years before starting antiretroviral therapy. Here the CDR3 reads CAWSVGSFGGNQPQHF. As DNA, the CDR3 is TGTGCCTGGAGTGTAGGGAGTTTCGGTGGCAATCAGCCCCAGCATTTT.